A selection of T cell receptor beta chains follows, all from one sample in a study of blood T cells in healthy people across ages. TCRdb called the 5' RACE reads again in MiXCR, with one record for every CDR3 protein. The sample has hundreds of thousands of distinct CDR3 sequences, about 28% seen once; the top ten hold around a sixth. Sequencing was performed on blood. The receptors were sampled from a woman over 75 in good health. Both conserved end residues are part of each CDR3. A D gene is named only where the DNA matches it firmly. Rows may omit the clone size; those that give it use once, few, many or a size class.

abundance,j_gene,v_gene,d_gene,CDR3aa,CDR3nt
many,TRBJ2-5,TRBV11-2,.,CASTGVELKETQYF,TGTGCCAGCACCGGGGTAGAACTAAAAGAGACCCAGTACTTC
few,TRBJ1-1,TRBV3-1,.,CASSHGTANTEAFF,TGTGCCAGCAGCCATGGAACAGCTAACACTGAAGCTTTCTTT
.,TRBJ2-7,TRBV10-3,.,CAISSGSHEQYF,TGCGCCATCAGTTCAGGGAGCCACGAGCAGTACTTC
.,TRBJ1-5,TRBV20-1,TRBD1,CSATEPGTGWRNQPQHF,TGCAGTGCTACGGAACCCGGGACAGGGTGGCGCAATCAGCCCCAGCATTTT
many,TRBJ2-3,TRBV24-1,TRBD2,CATSDGGLAGNTDTQYF,TGTGCCACCAGTGACGGGGGACTAGCGGGGAACACAGATACGCAGTATTTT
.,TRBJ2-3,TRBV20-1,.,CSAEGAIEDTQYF,TGCAGTGCCGAAGGGGCTATTGAGGATACGCAGTATTTT
many,TRBJ2-6,TRBV6-1,.,CASSGRGSRSGANVLTF,TGTGCCAGCAGTGGGCGCGGCAGCCGCTCTGGGGCCAACGTCCTGACTTTC
.,TRBJ1-1,TRBV2,TRBD1,CATRRQGLNTEAFF,TGTGCCACTAGACGACAGGGTTTGAACACTGAAGCTTTCTTT
.,TRBJ1-1,TRBV25-1,.,CASSVRFEAFF,TGTGCCAGCAGTGTCCGGTTTGAAGCTTTCTTT
few,TRBJ1-1,TRBV5-1,TRBD1,CASSPTGTGNTEAFF,TGCGCCAGCAGCCCAACCGGGACAGGAAACACTGAAGCTTTCTTT
many,TRBJ1-2,TRBV7-9,TRBD1,CASSLGTGEYGYTF,TGTGCCAGCAGCTTAGGGACAGGGGAATATGGCTACACCTTC
.,TRBJ2-3,TRBV20-1,.,CSARDRMGNTDTQYF,TGCAGTGCTAGAGATCGGATGGGAAACACAGATACGCAGTATTTT
.,TRBJ1-2,TRBV12-3/TRBV12-4,TRBD1,CASSLTAQGRGYTF,TGTGCCAGCAGTTTAACGGCACAGGGGCGTGGCTACACCTTC
few,TRBJ2-7,TRBV5-4,TRBD2,CASSLDRGGAAYNEQYF,TGTGCCAGCAGCTTGGATCGCGGGGGGGCCGCCTACAATGAGCAGTACTTC
many,TRBJ2-3,TRBV7-9,.,CASSPDPGWGTDTQYF,TGTGCCAGCAGCCCCGACCCAGGTTGGGGCACAGATACGCAGTATTTT
once,TRBJ1-5,TRBV7-2,TRBD1,CASSLLAGGNQPQHF,TGTGCCAGCAGCTTATTGGCAGGGGGAAATCAGCCCCAGCATTTT
many,TRBJ2-1,TRBV7-2,TRBD2,CASSFISTSGNNEQFF,TGTGCCAGCAGCTTCATTTCGACTAGCGGAAACAATGAGCAGTTCTTC
few,TRBJ1-5,TRBV5-1,.,CASSLTKCVKANQPQHF,TGCGCCAGCAGCTTGACCAAATGTGTAAAAGCCAATCAGCCCCAGCATTTT
.,TRBJ2-1,TRBV9,TRBD2,CASSVDPGGPYNEQFF,TGTGCCAGCAGCGTAGACCCGGGGGGGCCCTACAATGAGCAGTTCTTC
.,TRBJ2-7,TRBV15,.,CATRGAEHNEQYF,TGTGCCACCAGGGGAGCCGAACACAATGAGCAGTACTTC
.,TRBJ1-2,TRBV20-1,.,CSARASAGYGYTF,TGCAGTGCTAGAGCGAGCGCGGGTTATGGCTACACCTTC